Listed below are T cell receptor beta chains from one sample, sequenced in a study of early T cells in non-severe SARS-CoV-2 infection. TCRdb reprocessed the 5' RACE reads with MiXCR, giving one entry per CDR3 protein. Of fewer than 40,000 distinct CDR3 sequences in the sample, about 6% are singletons; the top ten hold approximately 4.6%. The sequencing input was whole blood. The receptors shown here come from an adult who was a healthcare worker with PCR-confirmed SARS-CoV-2 infection or an uninfected control (not recorded which). Each CDR3 is given with its conserved first and last residue. Fields, in order: CDR3 DNA, CDR3 protein, clone size, J gene, V gene, D gene. D genes are given only for firm matches. Clone size is stated in some rows and not others, as once, few, many or a class when expanded.

cdr3_nt: TGTGCCAGCGGACCTCAGGGCTACGAGCAGTACTTC; cdr3_aa: CASGPQGYEQYF; clone_size: .; j_call: TRBJ2-7; v_call: TRBV28; d_call: .
cdr3_nt: TGTGCCAGCAGTAGAGGCAGGACGTACGAGCAGTACTTC; cdr3_aa: CASSRGRTYEQYF; clone_size: .; j_call: TRBJ2-7; v_call: TRBV28; d_call: .
cdr3_nt: TGTGCCAGCGGATTTCCAACTACACCGGTCGAGCAGTACTTC; cdr3_aa: CASGFPTTPVEQYF; clone_size: .; j_call: TRBJ2-7; v_call: TRBV6-6; d_call: .
cdr3_nt: TGTGCCAGCAGTGAATCTTCGGGGAACAACAATGAGCAGTTCTTC; cdr3_aa: CASSESSGNNNEQFF; clone_size: many; j_call: TRBJ2-1; v_call: TRBV25-1; d_call: .
cdr3_nt: TGTGCCAGCAGCTTAGCCATGAGCGTCGGCGAGCAGTACTTC; cdr3_aa: CASSLAMSVGEQYF; clone_size: .; j_call: TRBJ2-7; v_call: TRBV7-6; d_call: .
cdr3_nt: TGTGCCAGCACTCCCGCAGGGTTGATAGATACGCAGTATTTT; cdr3_aa: CASTPAGLIDTQYF; clone_size: many; j_call: TRBJ2-3; v_call: TRBV6-1; d_call: .
cdr3_nt: TGTGCCAGCAGAGCCCAGGGGGCGAACACCGGGGAGCTGTTTTTT; cdr3_aa: CASRAQGANTGELFF; clone_size: few; j_call: TRBJ2-2; v_call: TRBV9; d_call: TRBD1
cdr3_nt: TGTGCCAGCAGCTCGGACAGGCGGCATGAAAAACTGTTTTTT; cdr3_aa: CASSSDRRHEKLFF; clone_size: many; j_call: TRBJ1-4; v_call: TRBV5-4; d_call: TRBD1
cdr3_nt: TGTGCCAGCAGCGGCCAGGGACTTATCACAGATACGCAGTATTTT; cdr3_aa: CASSGQGLITDTQYF; clone_size: many; j_call: TRBJ2-3; v_call: TRBV11-2; d_call: .
cdr3_nt: TGTGCCAGCAGCTGGACAGAGCACACTGAAGCTTTCTTT; cdr3_aa: CASSWTEHTEAFF; clone_size: many; j_call: TRBJ1-1; v_call: TRBV7-9; d_call: .
cdr3_nt: TGTGCCAGCAGCCCGTTGGGACTAGCGGGAGTAGGTGCCCAAGAGACCCAGTACTTC; cdr3_aa: CASSPLGLAGVGAQETQYF; clone_size: many; j_call: TRBJ2-5; v_call: TRBV7-2; d_call: TRBD2
cdr3_nt: TGTGCCAGCAGCACCCAGACTCGTTTCAATGAGCAGTTCTTC; cdr3_aa: CASSTQTRFNEQFF; clone_size: many; j_call: TRBJ2-1; v_call: TRBV9; d_call: .
cdr3_nt: TGTGCCAGCATGTTACAAGAGACCCAGTACTTC; cdr3_aa: CASMLQETQYF; clone_size: many; j_call: TRBJ2-5; v_call: TRBV6-1; d_call: .
cdr3_nt: TGCAGCGGCGGGCTCAATGAGCAGTTCTTC; cdr3_aa: CSGGLNEQFF; clone_size: .; j_call: TRBJ2-1; v_call: TRBV29-1; d_call: .
cdr3_nt: TGTGCCAGCAGCCAAAGTCGGGCGGTCTACGAGCAGTACTTC; cdr3_aa: CASSQSRAVYEQYF; clone_size: many; j_call: TRBJ2-7; v_call: TRBV3-1; d_call: .
cdr3_nt: TGTGCCAGCAGTTTAGTGACGGGGGCAGGAACAGATACGCAGTATTTT; cdr3_aa: CASSLVTGAGTDTQYF; clone_size: many; j_call: TRBJ2-3; v_call: TRBV27; d_call: .
cdr3_nt: TGTGCCAGCAGCACAGGGATCAATGAGCAGTTCTTC; cdr3_aa: CASSTGINEQFF; clone_size: many; j_call: TRBJ2-1; v_call: TRBV7-9; d_call: .
cdr3_nt: TGCAGTGCTAGGGGGGGGACTAGCGGTTCCTACAATGAGCAGTTCTTC; cdr3_aa: CSARGGTSGSYNEQFF; clone_size: many; j_call: TRBJ2-1; v_call: TRBV20-1; d_call: TRBD2
cdr3_nt: TGCAGCGTTATACATGGGAACACTGAAGCTTTCTTT; cdr3_aa: CSVIHGNTEAFF; clone_size: .; j_call: TRBJ1-1; v_call: TRBV29-1; d_call: .
cdr3_nt: TGTGCCAGCAGCGGGCCGGAACTAGCGGGAGTGTACGAGCAGTACTTC; cdr3_aa: CASSGPELAGVYEQYF; clone_size: many; j_call: TRBJ2-7; v_call: TRBV5-4; d_call: TRBD2
cdr3_nt: TGTGCCAGCAGCTTAGATGTGAGCGGGGGTCTTTCCTACGAGCAGTACTTC; cdr3_aa: CASSLDVSGGLSYEQYF; clone_size: .; j_call: TRBJ2-7; v_call: TRBV7-6; d_call: TRBD2
cdr3_nt: TGTGCCAGCAGCTTGGGGGGTGCAGACGAGCAGTACTTC; cdr3_aa: CASSLGGADEQYF; clone_size: many; j_call: TRBJ2-7; v_call: TRBV5-4; d_call: .
cdr3_nt: TGCGCCAGCAGCTCGGAAGCGGCAGGATTGAACACTGAAGCTTTCTTT; cdr3_aa: CASSSEAAGLNTEAFF; clone_size: many; j_call: TRBJ1-1; v_call: TRBV5-1; d_call: .
cdr3_nt: TGCGCCAGCAGCCAAGAGTGGCGGGAGGGCTACAATGAGCAGTTCTTC; cdr3_aa: CASSQEWREGYNEQFF; clone_size: many; j_call: TRBJ2-1; v_call: TRBV4-1; d_call: TRBD2
cdr3_nt: TGTGCCAGCTATCATTCAAACCGGGACAGTGTGTCCTACGAGCAGTACTTC; cdr3_aa: CASYHSNRDSVSYEQYF; clone_size: many; j_call: TRBJ2-7; v_call: TRBV28; d_call: TRBD1
cdr3_nt: TGTGCCACCAGCTCCTTAGCTATTTACAATGAGCAGTTCTTC; cdr3_aa: CATSSLAIYNEQFF; clone_size: many; j_call: TRBJ2-1; v_call: TRBV24-1; d_call: .
cdr3_nt: TGTGCCAGCAGTTTCGGACTAGCGGGAGGGCCCTCAGCAGATACGCAGTATTTT; cdr3_aa: CASSFGLAGGPSADTQYF; clone_size: .; j_call: TRBJ2-3; v_call: TRBV6-6; d_call: TRBD2
cdr3_nt: TGTGCCAGCAGCGTGGAGGGAGGGCCTCCCAATGAGCAGTTCTTC; cdr3_aa: CASSVEGGPPNEQFF; clone_size: many; j_call: TRBJ2-1; v_call: TRBV9; d_call: TRBD2
cdr3_nt: TGTGCCAGCAGCTTAGAAGGGGGAGCCGATCACGAGCAGTACTTC; cdr3_aa: CASSLEGGADHEQYF; clone_size: many; j_call: TRBJ2-7; v_call: TRBV11-2; d_call: .